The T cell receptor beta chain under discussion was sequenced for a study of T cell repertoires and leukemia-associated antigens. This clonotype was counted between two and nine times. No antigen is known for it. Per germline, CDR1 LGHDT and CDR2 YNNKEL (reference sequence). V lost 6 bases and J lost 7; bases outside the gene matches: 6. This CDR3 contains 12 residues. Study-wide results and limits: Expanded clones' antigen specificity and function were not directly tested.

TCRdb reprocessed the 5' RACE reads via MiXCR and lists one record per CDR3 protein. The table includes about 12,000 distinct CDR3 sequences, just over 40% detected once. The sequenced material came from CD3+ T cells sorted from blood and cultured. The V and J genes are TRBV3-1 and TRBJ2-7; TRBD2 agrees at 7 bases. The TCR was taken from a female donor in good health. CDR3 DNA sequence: TGTGCCAGCAGTCGGGGGGTCGGGGAGCAGTACTTC. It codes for CASSRGVGEQYF.